Each of the 20 T cell receptor beta chains below was sequenced from the same sample in a study of cytomegalovirus exposure and HLA in healthy donors (dated by TCRdb to about 2017). Library generation was performed with the immunoSEQ multiplex PCR assay. For the multiplex PCR, a mixture combining 60 forward primers for TCR Vbeta segments and 13 reverse primers for TCR Jbeta segments was used. The table comes from immuneACCESS by way of TCRdb, which keeps in-frame sequences with V and J called. Part of the clones is missing from these tables; in studies checked, under half for an unresolved V gene and the rest for unknown reasons. The sample table shows some 170,000 clones, and 81% are seen once. The top ten hold 4% to 5% of the sample. Sequenced: PBMCs. These receptors came from a woman aged 18-29 years in good health and CMV-seropositive.

This clone is a singleton in its sample. The chain is built from TRBV30 and TRBJ1-2; the D gene is possibly TRBD1 (5 bases). Trimming left V 7 bases short and J 4 bases short, with 19 bases between. The CDR3 extends over 14 amino acids. Looked up from germline, CDR1 is GTSNPN and CDR2 is SVGIG (reference sequence). The CDR3 bases are TGTGCCTTACATAACAGGATTTACTCCTATGGCTACACCTTC. Its protein is CALHNRIYSYGYTF.

This chain links TRBV4-1 with TRBJ1-1; 11 nucleotides line up with TRBD1. This CDR3 spans 13 amino acids. V trimming: 3 bases; J trimming: 8 bases; junction bases outside the gene matches: 2. In germline, CDR1 is MGHRA, CDR2 YSYEKL. The chain's CDR3 is CASSHWTGGEAFF. CDR3 in DNA: TGCGCCAGCAGCCACTGGACAGGGGGCGAAGCTTTCTTT.

This chain joins TRBV6-1 and TRBJ1-2; D gene ambiguous. This CDR3 has 12 amino acids. V lost 8 bases to trimming and J lost 0 bases, with 7 bases between them. From germline, CDR1 is MNHNS and CDR2 SASEGT. The CDR3 DNA reads as TGTGCCAGCTCTACAGCTAACTATGGCTACACCTTC. Encoded protein: CASSTANYGYTF.

The chain combines TRBV9 with TRBJ1-2; D not certain. Trimming removed 6 bases from V and 8 bases from J, with 23 bases in between. Germline V gene data show CDR1 as SGDLS and CDR2 as YYNGEE. The CDR3 spans 15 residues. The DNA for the CDR3 is TGTGCCAGCAAGCGCCCCGATTTTTACTCGAGAGGCTACACCTTC. Translated, it gives CASKRPDFYSRGYTF.

This chain joins TRBV6-6 and TRBJ2-7, with TRBD1 matching 7 bases. Germline loops: CDR1 MNHNY, CDR2 SVGAGI (reference sequence). V lost 5 bases to trimming and J lost 1 base; unmatched junction nucleotides: 8. The CDR3 has 15 amino acids. This chain's CDR3 is CASSLPGQKSYEQYF. The CDR3 DNA reads as TGTGCCAGCAGTCTACCGGGACAGAAATCCTACGAGCAGTACTTC.

The chain carries TRBV7-6 and TRBJ2-6, with D hard to call. The V and J ends lost 5 bases and 2 bases respectively, with 10 bases between them. CDR3 length: 15 amino acids. Per germline, CDR1 SGHVS and CDR2 FNYEAQ. This CDR3 is CASSQASAGANVLTF. CDR3 bases: TGTGCCAGCAGCCAGGCGAGTGCTGGGGCCAACGTCCTGACTTTC.

The chain recombines TRBV7-8 with TRBJ1-5; 9 positions match TRBD1. There are 16 residues in the CDR3. Germline CDR1 SGHVS, CDR2 FQNEAQ. Trimming removed 4 bases from V and 0 bases from J; junction bases left unmatched: 4. CDR3 in amino acids: CASSWDRAHSNQPQHF. The CDR3 nucleotides read TGTGCCAGCAGCTGGGACAGGGCACATAGCAATCAGCCCCAGCATTTT.

A note on this clone: The sample has other DNA sequences that encode this CDR3 too. The V and J genes are TRBV19 and TRBJ2-5, with 7 bases lining up with TRBD1. V trimming: 6 bases; J trimming: 2 bases; junction bases outside the gene matches: 3. This CDR3 has 13 residues. CDR1 is LNHDA, CDR2 SQIVND, per germline (reference sequence). The CDR3 region is CASSPGQQETQYF. In DNA, the CDR3 is TGTGCCAGTAGCCCGGGACAGCAAGAGACCCAGTACTTC.

This clone was seen more than once but under ten times. The V gene is TRBV6-8, the J gene TRBJ1-1; 9 nucleotides agree with TRBD1. This CDR3 comprises 16 residues. J was trimmed by 3 bases and V by 4 bases; bases with no gene match: 9. Germline V gene data show CDR1 as MNHGY and CDR2 as SAAAGT. CDR3 DNA sequence: TGTGCCAGCAGTTCCCGGGACAGGGACGGGTACACTGAAGCTTTCTTT. It translates to CASSSRDRDGYTEAFF.

The chain is built from TRBV29-1 and TRBJ1-5, with 9 bases fitting TRBD1. The CDR3 has 14 amino acids. With 3 bases clipped from V and 3 bases from J, the junction kept 3 bases outside the gene matches. Per the germline V gene, CDR1 is SQVTM and CDR2 is ANQGSEA. The CDR3 protein is CSVEGQGNNQPQHF. The CDR3 DNA reads as TGCAGCGTTGAGGGACAGGGTAACAATCAGCCCCAGCATTTT.

This clone was seen just once. The chain employs TRBV7-8 and TRBJ1-6; TRBD1 is a possible D gene (6 bases). Trimming cost V 8 bases and J 5 bases, with 19 bases left between them. The CDR3 extends over 16 amino acids. Germline V lookup: CDR1 SGHVS, CDR2 FQNEAQ. The CDR3 loop reads CASGNRVKRDNSPLHF. CDR3 DNA sequence: TGTGCCAGCGGAAACAGGGTTAAGAGGGATAATTCACCCCTCCACTTT.

This chain connects TRBV13 to TRBJ2-7; D is possibly TRBD2 (6 bases). This CDR3 has 14 amino acids. The germline V gene encodes CDR1 PRHDT and CDR2 FYEKMQ (reference sequence). V lost 6 bases and J lost 2, with 14 bases in between. CDR3 in DNA: TGTGCCAGCAGGGAGGGGCTATCCCCCTACGAGCAGTACTTC. It specifies CASREGLSPYEQYF.

CDR3: CASSPGRAYEQYF. Written as DNA, the CDR3 is TGTGCCAGCAGCCCGGGGAGGGCCTACGAGCAGTACTTC. V is TRBV5-4 and J is TRBJ2-7; 7 nucleotides line up with TRBD2. The CDR3 is made up of 13 amino acids. Germline assignment: CDR1 SGHNT and CDR2 YYREEE (reference sequence). Losses at the gene ends were 4 bases for V and 2 bases for J; bases not matched to a gene: 3.

The chain has TRBV18 and TRBJ1-6, with 11 bases fitting TRBD1. Germline CDR1 reads KGHSH; CDR2 reads LQKENI. The CDR3 is 18 residues long. Trimming took 1 base from V and 6 from J; bases not matched to a gene: 8. The CDR3 DNA reads as TGTGCCAGCTCACCACAGTGGACAGGGGGCGTCTCTAATTCACCCCTCCACTTT. Residues: CASSPQWTGGVSNSPLHF.

The chain combines TRBV9 with TRBJ2-5; TRBD2 agrees at 9 bases. CDR3 size: 17 residues. Germline V gives CDR1 SGDLS, CDR2 YYNGEE. J lost 2 bases, V lost 0 bases, and 8 bases had no gene match. CDR3 sequence (DNA): TGTGCCAGCAGCGTAGGGGGTGCCGCGGGGGGGCAAGAGACCCAGTACTTC. This translates into CASSVGGAAGGQETQYF.

V gene TRBV5-1 combines with J gene TRBJ1-2; perhaps TRBD1 as D (6 bases). This CDR3 has 14 residues. Trimming took 7 bases from V and 1 from J, leaving 14 bases between them. Per germline, CDR1 SGHRS and CDR2 YFSETQ. The CDR3 DNA reads as TGCGCCAGCGCCGTGGGGGCCCTTAACTATGGCTACACCTTC. It translates to CASAVGALNYGYTF.

The chain uses TRBV5-5 and TRBJ2-2, with D possibly matching TRBD2 (6 bases). Germline V gene data show CDR1 as SGHKS and CDR2 as YYEKEE (reference sequence). Trimming left V 5 bases short and J 5 bases short, with 19 bases between. The CDR3 is 16 residues long. The CDR3 nucleotides are TGTGCCAGCAGTCAGGGCAGGGAGGAGTATACCGGGGAGCTGTTTTTT. It specifies CASSQGREEYTGELFF.

The rearrangement joins TRBV2 to TRBJ2-2; TRBD1 aligns across 7 bases. Trimming removed 5 bases from V and 0 bases from J; junction bases left unmatched: 3. The CDR3 has 15 amino acids. Per germline, CDR1 SNHLY and CDR2 FYNNEI. The CDR3 DNA sequence: TGTGCCAGCAGTACCGGGACAGCGAACACCGGGGAGCTGTTTTTT. Translation gives CASSTGTANTGELFF. Full variable domain (rest looked up from reference TRBV2 and TRBJ2-2): EPEVTQTPSHQVTQMGQEVILRCVPISNHLYFYWYRQILGQKVEFLVSFYNNEISEKSEIFDDQFSVERPDGSNFTLKIRSTKLEDSAMYFCASSTGTANTGELFFGEGSRLTVL.

The rearrangement joins TRBV27 to TRBJ2-7; a weak D match, TRBD2 (6 bases). Germline V lookup: CDR1 MNHEY, CDR2 SMNVEV (reference sequence). V was clipped by 5 bases and J by 1 base, with 9 bases between them. The CDR3 sequence is 13 residues long. CDR3 in DNA: TGTGCCAGCAGTCCGGGGGTATCCTACGAGCAGTACTTC. Residues: CASSPGVSYEQYF.

This clone was observed a single time. The CDR3 DNA reads TGTGCCAGCAGCCCCCGGGGACAGGGAGGATCGGAGACCCAGTACTTC. This encodes CASSPRGQGGSETQYF. J is TRBJ2-5 and V is TRBV27; TRBD1 matches 9 bases. Trimming took 6 bases from V and 5 from J; bases not matched to a gene: 13. Germline V gene lookup returns CDR1 MNHEY and CDR2 SMNVEV (reference sequence). This CDR3 region has 16 residues.